The next 12 T cell receptor beta chains were all read from a single sample in a study of metastatic and nonmetastatic thyroid tumors. TCRdb re-processed the PCR reads through MiXCR. The sample lists some 93,000 clones; roughly an eighth were seen once. Thyroid surgery had not been preceded by any treatment in any patient. The sequencing input was blood. The receptors come from a female donor with papillary thyroid cancer or a benign thyroid nodule (not recorded which). Some clones in this sample may be carry-over from other donors' samples.

This chain uses TRBV5-1 with TRBJ1-1, with D possibly matching TRBD1 (5 bases). V dropped 6 bases and J dropped 1 base, with 13 bases sitting between them. Germline CDR1 reads SGHRS; CDR2 reads YFSETQ. CDR3 length equals 14 residues. This CDR3 reads CASKQEYRNTEAFF. Here the CDR3 DNA reads TGCGCCAGCAAACAGGAATATCGGAACACTGAAGCTTTCTTT. Complete variable domain (other parts from reference TRBV5-1 and TRBJ1-1): KAGVTQTPRYLIKTRGQQVTLSCSPISGHRSVSWYQQTPGQGLQFLFEYFSETQRNKGNFPGRFSGRQFSNSRSEMNVSTLELGDSALYLCASKQEYRNTEAFFGQGTRLTVV.

This clone came up a few times. A read error is possible here, since a much larger clone lies one base away. Different DNA sequences within this sample yield the same CDR3. The DNA of the CDR3 is TGCAGTGCTAGCCCCAACAGGGCCTACGAGCAGTACTTC. Translating gives CSASPNRAYEQYF. V gene TRBV20-1 combines with J gene TRBJ2-7, with a tentative D call TRBD1 (6 bases). V lost 3 bases to trimming and J lost 2 bases, with 11 bases between them. Germline V gene lookup returns CDR1 DFQATT and CDR2 SNEGSKA (reference sequence). The CDR3 contains 13 residues.

Turning to this clone: A read error is possible here, since a much larger clone lies one base away. The rearrangement links TRBV20-1 to TRBJ2-5; a weak D match, TRBD1 (5 bases). In germline, CDR1 is DFQATT, CDR2 SNEGSKA (reference sequence). CDR3 length: 14 residues. The V and J ends lost 2 bases and 3 bases respectively, with 13 bases between them. The CDR3 reads CSARRAGHEETQYF. The CDR3 DNA reads TGCAGTGCTAGAAGGGCAGGGCATGAAGAGACCCAGTACTTC.

This clone was observed at least ten times. The rearrangement joins TRBV9 to TRBJ1-3, with TRBD1 as a possible D gene (6 bases). Trimming took off 4 bases at V and 0 bases at J, with 14 bases between the two ends. This CDR3 has 16 residues. Germline assignment: CDR1 SGDLS and CDR2 YYNGEE. The CDR3 is CASSQGTLHSGNTIYF. The CDR3 DNA reads as TGTGCCAGCAGCCAGGGGACACTCCACTCTGGAAACACCATATATTTT.

This clone was observed many times. The rearrangement joins TRBV4-2 to TRBJ1-2, with a possible D match to TRBD1 (6 bases). V was shortened by 1 base and J by 2 bases, with 11 bases between the two germline ends. Per germline, CDR1 LGHNA and CDR2 YNFKEQ. The CDR3 has 15 residues. This CDR3 is CASSQGQGGNYGYTF. The CDR3 bases are TGTGCCAGCAGCCAAGGACAAGGGGGGAACTATGGCTACACCTTC.

The sample holds many counts of this clone. The chain carries TRBV18 and TRBJ1-2, with D possibly being TRBD1 (5 bases). The ends were cut back, 1 base at V and 6 bases at J, with 9 bases in the middle. CDR3 size: 13 residues. Germline V gene data show CDR1 as KGHSH and CDR2 as LQKENI. CDR3 protein: CASSPRDGNGYTF. Written as DNA, the CDR3 is TGTGCCAGCTCACCACGGGACGGCAATGGCTACACCTTC.

In this sample, this clone turned up many times. The J gene is TRBJ2-3, the V gene TRBV4-3; 8 bases are shared with TRBD2. The V gene's germline CDR1 is LGHNA and CDR2 YSLEER. This CDR3 is built from 15 residues. Unmatched junction bases numbered 9, after V lost 8 bases and J lost 2 bases. The CDR3 DNA is TGCGCCAGCGGCCCACGGGGGGGGCTCACAGATACGCAGTATTTT. Its protein product is CASGPRGGLTDTQYF.

At least ten counts were recorded for this clone. This sequence joins TRBV3-1 and TRBJ1-5; D call uncertain. Trimming removed 1 base from V and 2 bases from J, with 15 bases in between. Per germline, CDR1 LGHDT and CDR2 YNNKEL (reference sequence). CDR3 size: 17 residues. The CDR3 sequence is CASSQAPYARRNQPQHF. The DNA for the CDR3 is TGTGCCAGCAGCCAAGCCCCCTATGCTCGGCGCAATCAGCCCCAGCATTTT.

This clone was seen many times. The V gene is TRBV5-1, the J gene TRBJ2-7; the D gene is possibly TRBD2 (5 bases). This CDR3 contains 13 residues. Germline V gene lookup returns CDR1 SGHRS and CDR2 YFSETQ. The V and J ends lost 4 bases and 7 bases respectively, with 15 bases between them. CDR3 in amino acids: CASSQKPAGEQYF. Written as DNA, the CDR3 is TGCGCCAGCAGCCAGAAACCGGCGGGTGAGCAGTACTTC.

In this sample, this clone turned up many times. The chain recombines TRBV18 with TRBJ2-6; D is undetermined. V was trimmed by 2 bases and J by 0 bases, leaving 5 bases between them. Germline loops: CDR1 KGHSH, CDR2 LQKENI. The CDR3 is 15 residues long. For the CDR3, the DNA is TGTGCCAGCTCACCAGAGTTCTCTGGGGCCAACGTCCTGACTTTC. Protein sequence: CASSPEFSGANVLTF.

In its sample, this clone was seen many times. The chain is built from TRBV27 and TRBJ1-1; D remains unclear. Trimming pared 3 bases from V and 5 bases from J, leaving 10 bases between. The CDR3 contains 13 residues. Germline V gene data show CDR1 as MNHEY and CDR2 as SMNVEV (reference sequence). CDR3 amino acids: CASSLGRGTEAFF. The CDR3 region has the DNA TGTGCCAGCAGTTTGGGCAGAGGGACTGAAGCTTTCTTT.

This clone was detected only a few times. CDR3 residues: CASSSPTGAETQYF. The CDR3 DNA follows: TGTGCCAGCAGCTCTCCGACAGGGGCAGAGACCCAGTACTTC. V gene TRBV5-4 combines with J gene TRBJ2-5; 8 nucleotides agree with TRBD1. The CDR3 spans 14 residues. Germline V lookup: CDR1 SGHNT, CDR2 YYREEE (reference sequence). V lost 3 bases to trimming and J lost 4 bases; unmatched junction nucleotides: 5.